This T cell receptor beta chain stems from a study of blood T cell repertoires in COVID-19. Looking at the study overall: There were acute and convalescent COVID-19 samples, and they came from the United States, Italy and Spain. T cells, B-cell-depleted T cells, or PBMCs provided the cDNA or gDNA that served as material.

The CDR3 spans 15 residues. Germline CDR1 MNHNY, CDR2 SVGAGI (reference sequence). V lost 6 bases to trimming and J lost 4 bases; unmatched junction nucleotides: 10. As handled by the study authors: Reference gene primer amplification gave estimated nucleated cell counts. This table comes from immunoSEQ multiplex PCR, and its TCRdb copy is limited to in-frame clones, with some not included. V, J and clone size derive from that table, while D and trimming were established from the DNA sequence. Of about 73,000 clones detected, 70% to 85% appear once; the ten largest clones hold under 4.5%. This sequence originates from a woman aged 55-69 years with acute or convalescent COVID-19. V and J are TRBV6-6 and TRBJ1-2, with 8 positions matching TRBD1. The material sequenced was peripheral blood. CDR3 sequence (DNA): TGTGCCAGCAGCCAAAAGGACAGGGCTAGCTATGGCTACACCTTC. Protein: CASSQKDRASYGYTF.